This record looks at one T cell receptor (beta chain) sequence and its context. CDR1 MGHRA and CDR2 YSYEKL come from the germline V gene. The V segment lost 0 bases and the J segment 6 bases; nucleotides outside the gene matches: 4. This CDR3 region has 14 residues. This record comes from a study of blood T cell repertoires in COVID-19. Using immunoSEQ multiplex PCR, the repertoire was profiled, and TCRdb retains in-frame clones only, with some absent. The data contain about 150,000 clones, around 84% of them singletons. Specimen: PBMCs or T cells enriched from blood (not recorded which). This chain connects TRBV4-1 to TRBJ2-7, with TRBD1 matching 8 bases. The TCR comes from a woman aged 50 to 65 who had recovered from COVID-19. CDR3 sequence (DNA): TGCGCCAGCAGCCAAGAGGACAGGGCCGGCGAGCAGTACTTC. Translation: CASSQEDRAGEQYF.